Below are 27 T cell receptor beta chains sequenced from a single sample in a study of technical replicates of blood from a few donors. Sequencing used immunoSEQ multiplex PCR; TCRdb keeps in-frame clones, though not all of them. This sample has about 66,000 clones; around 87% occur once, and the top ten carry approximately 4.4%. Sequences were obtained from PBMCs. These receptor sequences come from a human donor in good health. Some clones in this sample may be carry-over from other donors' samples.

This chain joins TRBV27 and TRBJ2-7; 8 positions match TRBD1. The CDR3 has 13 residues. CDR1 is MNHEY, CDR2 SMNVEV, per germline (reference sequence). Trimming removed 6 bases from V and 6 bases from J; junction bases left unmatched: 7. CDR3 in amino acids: CASRLTGVGEQYF. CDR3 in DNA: TGTGCCAGCAGATTGACAGGGGTGGGCGAGCAGTACTTC.

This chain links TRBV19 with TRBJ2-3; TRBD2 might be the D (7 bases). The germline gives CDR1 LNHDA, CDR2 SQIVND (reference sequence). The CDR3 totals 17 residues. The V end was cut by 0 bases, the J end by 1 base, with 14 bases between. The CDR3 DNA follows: TGTGCCAGTAGTATAGATCTGCGGGGGCCCCGCACAGATACGCAGTATTTT. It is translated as CASSIDLRGPRTDTQYF.

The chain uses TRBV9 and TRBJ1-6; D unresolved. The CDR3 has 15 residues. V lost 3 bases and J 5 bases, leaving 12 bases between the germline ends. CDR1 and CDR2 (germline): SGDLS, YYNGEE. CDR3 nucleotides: TGTGCCAGCAGCGAATCGGGGAACAATAATTCACCCCTCCACTTT. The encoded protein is CASSESGNNNSPLHF.

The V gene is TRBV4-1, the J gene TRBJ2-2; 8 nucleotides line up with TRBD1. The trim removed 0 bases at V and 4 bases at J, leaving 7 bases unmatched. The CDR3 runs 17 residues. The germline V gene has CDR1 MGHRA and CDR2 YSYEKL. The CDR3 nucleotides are TGCGCCAGCAGCCAAGATCTGTGGACAGGGCCCACCGGGGAGCTGTTTTTT. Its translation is CASSQDLWTGPTGELFF.

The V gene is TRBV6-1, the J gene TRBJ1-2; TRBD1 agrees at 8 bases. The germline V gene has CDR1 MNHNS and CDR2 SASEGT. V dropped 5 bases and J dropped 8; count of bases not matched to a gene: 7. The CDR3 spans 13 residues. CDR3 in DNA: TGTGCCAGCAGTACCAGGGGGCAAGGAGGCTACACCTTC. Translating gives CASSTRGQGGYTF.

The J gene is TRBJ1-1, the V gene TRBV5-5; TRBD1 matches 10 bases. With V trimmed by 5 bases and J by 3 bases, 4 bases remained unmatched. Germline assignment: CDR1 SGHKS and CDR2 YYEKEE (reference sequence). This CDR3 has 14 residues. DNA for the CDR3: TGTGCCAGCAGAGCCGGGACAGGGGACACTGAAGCTTTCTTT. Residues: CASRAGTGDTEAFF.

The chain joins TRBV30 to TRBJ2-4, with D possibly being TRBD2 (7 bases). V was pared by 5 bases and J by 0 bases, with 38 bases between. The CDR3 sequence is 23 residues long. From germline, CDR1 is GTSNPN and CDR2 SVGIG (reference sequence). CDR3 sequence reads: CAWHPAVARGTWATILAKNIQYF. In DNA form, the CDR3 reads TGTGCCTGGCACCCCGCGGTAGCGCGGGGGACATGGGCCACCATTTTAGCCAAAAACATTCAGTACTTC.

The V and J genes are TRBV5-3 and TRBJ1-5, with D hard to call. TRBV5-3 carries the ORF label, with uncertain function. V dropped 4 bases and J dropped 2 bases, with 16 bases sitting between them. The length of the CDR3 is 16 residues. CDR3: CARSLGERRGNQPQHF. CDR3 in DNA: TGTGCCAGAAGCCTTGGGGAGAGAAGGGGCAATCAGCCCCAGCATTTT.

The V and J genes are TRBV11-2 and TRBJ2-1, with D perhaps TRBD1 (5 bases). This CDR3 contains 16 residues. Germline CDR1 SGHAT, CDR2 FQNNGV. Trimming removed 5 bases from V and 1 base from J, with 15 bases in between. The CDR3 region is CASSPVQGRSYNEQFF. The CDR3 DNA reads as TGTGCCAGCAGCCCCGTGCAGGGAAGGTCCTACAATGAGCAGTTCTTC.

Written as DNA, the CDR3 is TGCGCCAGCAGCCCCACGGACTCAGCGGGAGGCAGCACCGGGGAGCTGTTTTTT. Its protein is CASSPTDSAGGSTGELFF. The V gene is TRBV4-1, the J gene TRBJ2-2, with 9 bases identical to TRBD2. The CDR3 extends over 18 amino acids. V shed 4 bases, J shed 4 bases, and the junction held 13 bases outside the gene matches. Germline CDR1 reads MGHRA; CDR2 reads YSYEKL.

The CDR3 DNA is TGTGCCTGGAGTGGGGGACTAGCGGGAGAAAATGAGCAGTTCTTC. Residues: CAWSGGLAGENEQFF. The V and J genes are TRBV30 and TRBJ2-1; TRBD2 aligns across 14 bases. The V gene's germline CDR1 is GTSNPN and CDR2 SVGIG (reference sequence). Trimming removed 1 base from V and 7 bases from J; junction bases left unmatched: 3. The CDR3 has 15 residues.

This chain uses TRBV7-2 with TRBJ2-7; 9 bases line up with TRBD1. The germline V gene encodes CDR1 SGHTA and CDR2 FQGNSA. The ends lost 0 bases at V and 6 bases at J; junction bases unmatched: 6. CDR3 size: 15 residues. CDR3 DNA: TGTGCCAGCAGCTTAGCCACAGGGGGCATTGTCGAGCAGTACTTC. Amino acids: CASSLATGGIVEQYF.

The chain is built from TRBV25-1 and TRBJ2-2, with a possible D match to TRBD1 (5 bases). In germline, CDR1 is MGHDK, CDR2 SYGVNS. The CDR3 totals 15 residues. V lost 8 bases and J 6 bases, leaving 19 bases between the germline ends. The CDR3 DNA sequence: TGTGCCAGCGGACGACTTTCAGGGATTCCCGGGGAGCTGTTTTTT. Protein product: CASGRLSGIPGELFF.

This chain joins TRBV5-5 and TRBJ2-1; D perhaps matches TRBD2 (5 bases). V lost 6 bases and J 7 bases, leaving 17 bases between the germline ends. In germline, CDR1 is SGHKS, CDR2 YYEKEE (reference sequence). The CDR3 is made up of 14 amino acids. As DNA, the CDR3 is TGTGCCAGCATTACCGGGCCGGGATGGAATGAGCAGTTCTTC. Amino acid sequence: CASITGPGWNEQFF.

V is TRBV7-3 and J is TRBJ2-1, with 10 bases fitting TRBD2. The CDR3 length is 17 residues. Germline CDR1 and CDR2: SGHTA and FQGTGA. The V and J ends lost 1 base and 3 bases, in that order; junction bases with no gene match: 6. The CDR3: CASSLRSSGGHYNEQFF. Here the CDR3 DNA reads TGTGCCAGCAGCTTAAGGTCTAGCGGGGGACACTACAATGAGCAGTTCTTC.

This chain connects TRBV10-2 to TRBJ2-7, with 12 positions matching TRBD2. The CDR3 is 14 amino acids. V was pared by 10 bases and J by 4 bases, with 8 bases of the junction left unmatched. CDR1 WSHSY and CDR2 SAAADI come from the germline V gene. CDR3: CATSSGRAGYEQYF. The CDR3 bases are TGCGCCACCTCTAGCGGGAGGGCCGGGTACGAGCAGTACTTC.

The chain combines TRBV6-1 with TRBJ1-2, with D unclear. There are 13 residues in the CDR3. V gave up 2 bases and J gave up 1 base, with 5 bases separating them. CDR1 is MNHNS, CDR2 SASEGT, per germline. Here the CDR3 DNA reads TGTGCCAGCAGTGAATTCAGTAACTATGGCTACACCTTC. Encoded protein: CASSEFSNYGYTF.

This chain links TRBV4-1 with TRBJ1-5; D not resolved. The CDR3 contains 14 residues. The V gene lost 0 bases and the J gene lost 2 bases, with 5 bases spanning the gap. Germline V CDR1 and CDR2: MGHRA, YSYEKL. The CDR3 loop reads CASSQDGGNQPQHF. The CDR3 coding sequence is TGCGCCAGCAGCCAAGACGGGGGCAATCAGCCCCAGCATTTT.

The CDR3 bases are TGTGCCAGCTCACCACTCTCTAGCGCGGTACCAAATACGCAGTATTTT. Encoded protein: CASSPLSSAVPNTQYF. The V and J genes are TRBV18 and TRBJ2-3; possible D gene TRBD2, 6 bases. Trimming pared 1 base from V and 7 bases from J, leaving 18 bases between. Germline CDR1 reads KGHSH; CDR2 reads LQKENI. This CDR3 contains 16 residues.

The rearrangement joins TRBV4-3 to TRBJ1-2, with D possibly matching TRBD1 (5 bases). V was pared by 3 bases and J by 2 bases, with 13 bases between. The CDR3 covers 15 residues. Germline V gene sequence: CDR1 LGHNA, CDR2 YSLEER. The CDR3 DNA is TGCGCCAGCAGCCAGGAACCGGGGGGGAACTATGGCTACACCTTC. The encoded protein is CASSQEPGGNYGYTF.

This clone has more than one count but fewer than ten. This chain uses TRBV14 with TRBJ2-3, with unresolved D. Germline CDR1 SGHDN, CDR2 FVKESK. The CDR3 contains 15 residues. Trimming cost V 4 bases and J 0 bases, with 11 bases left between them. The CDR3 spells CASSRQLSSTDTQYF. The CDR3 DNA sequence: TGTGCCAGCAGCCGCCAACTTTCTAGCACAGATACGCAGTATTTT. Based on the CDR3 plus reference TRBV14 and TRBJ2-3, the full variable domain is EAGVTQFPSHSVIEKGQTVTLRCDPISGHDNLYWYRRVMGKEIKFLLHFVKESKQDESGMPNNRFLAERTGGTYSTLKVQPAELEDSGVYFCASSRQLSSTDTQYFGPGTRLTVL.

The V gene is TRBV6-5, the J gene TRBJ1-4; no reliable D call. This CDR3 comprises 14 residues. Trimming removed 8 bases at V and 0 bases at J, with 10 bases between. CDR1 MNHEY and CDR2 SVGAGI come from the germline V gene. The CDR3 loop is CASGGPTTNEKLFF. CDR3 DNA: TGTGCCAGCGGAGGACCTACAACTAATGAAAAACTGTTTTTT.

The DNA for the CDR3 is TGTGCCAGTAGTAGGGACAGATCTGGGGCCAACGTCCTGACTTTC. Residues: CASSRDRSGANVLTF. This chain joins TRBV19 and TRBJ2-6, with TRBD1 identical over 7 bases. Germline CDR1 LNHDA, CDR2 SQIVND (reference sequence). V lost 4 bases, J lost 1 base, and 1 base stayed unmatched. This CDR3 spans 15 amino acids.

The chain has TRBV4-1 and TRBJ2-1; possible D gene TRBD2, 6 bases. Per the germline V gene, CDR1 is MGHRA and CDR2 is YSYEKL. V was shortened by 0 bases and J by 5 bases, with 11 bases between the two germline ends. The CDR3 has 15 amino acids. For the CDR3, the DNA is TGCGCCAGCAGCCAAGACCGGGGGTACGACAATGAGCAGTTCTTC. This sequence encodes CASSQDRGYDNEQFF.

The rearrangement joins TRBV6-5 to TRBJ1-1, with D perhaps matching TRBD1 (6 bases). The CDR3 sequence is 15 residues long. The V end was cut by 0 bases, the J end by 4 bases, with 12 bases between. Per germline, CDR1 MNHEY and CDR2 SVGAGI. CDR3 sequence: CASSYSARGITEAFF. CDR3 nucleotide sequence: TGTGCCAGCAGTTACTCGGCCAGGGGAATCACTGAAGCTTTCTTT.

CDR3 bases: TGTGCCAGCAGCCCCTTAGCGGGAGCGAACACCGGGGAGCTGTTTTTT. Translation: CASSPLAGANTGELFF. The gene calls are TRBV7-2 and TRBJ2-2, with 9 bases lining up with TRBD2. V lost 5 bases to trimming and J lost 0 bases; unmatched junction nucleotides: 4. The CDR3 length is 16 residues. The V gene's germline CDR1 is SGHTA and CDR2 FQGNSA.

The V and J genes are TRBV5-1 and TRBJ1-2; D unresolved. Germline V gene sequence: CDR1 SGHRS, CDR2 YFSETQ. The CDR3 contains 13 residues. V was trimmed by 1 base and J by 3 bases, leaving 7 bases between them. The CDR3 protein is CASSLSQYYGYTF. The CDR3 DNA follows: TGCGCCAGCAGCTTGAGTCAGTACTATGGCTACACCTTC.